The count of the clone carrying this T cell receptor (beta chain) is one. This sample is drawn from a study of response to subunit inactivated influenza vaccine. This CDR3 has 15 residues. V shed 0 bases and J 4 bases; nucleotides not matched to a gene: 8. Germline V CDR1 and CDR2: GTSNPN, SVGIG (reference sequence). TCRdb redid the calling of the RT-PCR reads with MiXCR, one entry per CDR3 protein. Of about 570,000 distinct CDR3 sequences in the sample, about 11% were seen once. These records were also assigned to another study, of T cells expressing NK-cell markers. That report notes: 5'RACE template switching with UMIs produced the TCR beta cDNA. In several experiments, sorting was restricted to alpha-beta TCR T cells by an anti-gamma-delta TCR antibody. Six or seven donors had dominant NKG2C+ clonotypes that comprised roughly 1.0-8% of their CD8+ T cells. A handful of donors likewise had their CD3+CD56-NKG2C+ fraction led by these clonotypes.

The TCR comes from a man in his forties or fifties who received an inactivated influenza vaccine. V usage is TRBV30 and J usage is TRBJ2-7; 8 nucleotides match TRBD2. Material: PBMCs from blood, obtained on the day of vaccination. CDR3 nucleotides: TGTGCCTGGAGTGTGGGCGACCCGGGGGGGTACGAGCAGTACTTC. Protein sequence: CAWSVGDPGGYEQYF.